The next 28 T cell receptor beta chains were all read from a single sample in a study of T cells after yellow fever vaccination. TCRdb fed the 5' RACE reads into MiXCR, producing one record per CDR3 protein. The sample yields 450,000 to 650,000 distinct CDR3 sequences, about a fifth seen once. Sample: PBMCs, taken approximately 20 days after the first yellow fever vaccination. The source is a man aged 18 to 29 who received the YFV17D yellow fever vaccine.

This clonotype was seen a handful of times. The chain joins TRBV14 to TRBJ2-5, with TRBD2 as a possible D gene (6 bases). Trimming cost V 4 bases and J 2 bases, with 14 bases left between them. The CDR3 runs to 15 residues. CDR1 and CDR2 from the germline V gene are SGHDN and FVKESK. The CDR3: CASSPSEGSQETQYF. In DNA, the CDR3 is TGTGCCAGCAGCCCTTCGGAGGGATCACAAGAGACCCAGTACTTC.

This clonotype was counted a few times. The V call is TRBV10-2, the J call TRBJ1-5, with D possibly matching TRBD1 (5 bases). V lost 8 bases to trimming and J lost 7 bases, with 15 bases between them. Germline V gene lookup returns CDR1 WSHSY and CDR2 SAAADI. The CDR3 is 13 residues long. In DNA, the CDR3 is TGCGCCAGCTCGGACGGTCCAGGGCAGCCCCAGCATTTT. It specifies CASSDGPGQPQHF.

This clonotype was detected only a few times. V is TRBV28 and J is TRBJ2-5; 9 bases are shared with TRBD2. CDR1 MDHEN and CDR2 SYDVKM come from the germline V gene. The CDR3 is 14 residues long. V dropped 6 bases and J dropped 1; count of bases not matched to a gene: 3. The CDR3, as DNA: TGTGCCAGCAGCGTAGCGGGGGTCCAAGAGACCCAGTACTTC. This encodes CASSVAGVQETQYF.

This clonotype was counted ten times or more. The V call is TRBV5-1, the J call TRBJ2-3; 11 positions match TRBD2. CDR1 is SGHRS, CDR2 YFSETQ, per germline. V shed 3 bases and J 6 bases; nucleotides not matched to a gene: 12. This CDR3 region has 17 residues. The CDR3 DNA reads as TGCGCCAGCAGCTCAACCATTAGCGGGGGGGCAACGGATACGCAGTATTTT. Amino acids: CASSSTISGGATDTQYF.

Ten or more counts support this clonotype. The chain is built from TRBV6-1 and TRBJ2-3; TRBD1 matches 10 bases. The CDR3 length is 15 residues. V lost 7 bases, J lost 3 bases, and 7 bases stayed unmatched. Germline assignment: CDR1 MNHNS and CDR2 SASEGT. This CDR3 is CASKPGQGWTDTQYF. The DNA of the CDR3 is TGTGCCAGCAAACCGGGACAGGGGTGGACAGATACGCAGTATTTT.

The V and J genes are TRBV11-1 and TRBJ2-3; tentatively, D is TRBD1 (6 bases). This CDR3 is 15 amino acids long. Germline V lookup: CDR1 SGHAT, CDR2 FQDESV (reference sequence). V dropped 3 bases and J dropped 4 bases, with 14 bases sitting between them. DNA for the CDR3: TGTGCCAGCAGCTTGTTTGGGGGCTCGGCAGATACGCAGTATTTT. Protein sequence: CASSLFGGSADTQYF. The whole variable domain, filled in from reference TRBV11-1 and TRBJ2-3, reads EAEVAQSPRYKITEKSQAVAFWCDPISGHATLYWYRQILGQGPELLVQFQDESVVDDSQLPKDRFSAERLKGVDSTLKIQPAELGDSAMYLCASSLFGGSADTQYFGPGTRLTVL.

V usage is TRBV20-1 and J usage is TRBJ2-1; possibly TRBD1 for D (6 bases). Germline V gene sequence: CDR1 DFQATT, CDR2 SNEGSKA (reference sequence). The CDR3 is 16 amino acids. The V and J ends lost 0 bases and 3 bases respectively, with 15 bases between them. This chain's CDR3 is CSARDWAGAVYNEQFF. CDR3 nucleotides: TGCAGTGCTAGAGATTGGGCAGGGGCTGTCTACAATGAGCAGTTCTTC.

This clonotype has only a few counts. This chain joins TRBV5-4 and TRBJ1-4; the match to TRBD1 covers 7 bases. J was trimmed by 6 bases and V by 6 bases; bases with no gene match: 8. CDR3 length: 14 residues. The V gene's germline CDR1 is SGHNT and CDR2 YYREEE (reference sequence). CDR3 DNA: TGTGCCAGCAAACTGACAGGGACAGATGAAAAACTGTTTTTT. This encodes CASKLTGTDEKLFF.

The chain is built from TRBV12-3 or TRBV12-4 and TRBJ2-7; perhaps TRBD2 as D (6 bases). The CDR3 length is 12 residues. Trimming shortened V by 6 bases and J by 3 bases, and 9 bases separated the two germline ends. This CDR3 reads CASSSDYYEQYV. The CDR3 DNA reads as TGTGCCAGCAGCTCGGACTACTACGAGCAGTACGTC.

This rearrangement joins TRBV6-2 or TRBV6-3 to TRBJ2-7, with D perhaps TRBD1 (6 bases). The CDR3 contains 12 residues. Trimming took off 5 bases at V and 6 bases at J, with 11 bases between the two ends. In germline, CDR1 is MNHEY, CDR2 SVGEGT. CDR3: CASSKGGIEQYF. CDR3 bases: TGTGCCAGCAGTAAAGGGGGAATCGAGCAGTACTTC.

Of note for this clonotype: One junction end does not reproduce the germline sequence, and a read error may be involved. The chain joins TRBV29-1 to TRBJ2-1; 15 nucleotides agree with TRBD2. The germline gives CDR1 SQVTM, CDR2 ANQGSEA. The CDR3 extends over 17 amino acids. The CDR3 protein is CSVEGTSGGFSHNEQFF. For the CDR3, the DNA is TGCAGCGTTGAGGGGACTAGCGGGGGGTTCTCCCACAATGAGCAGTTCTTC.

The CDR3 nucleotides are TGTGCCAGCAGCCCCTCGGGGGCGAGCAATCAGCCCCAGCATTTT. Translation gives CASSPSGASNQPQHF. The rearrangement joins TRBV9 to TRBJ1-5, with D perhaps TRBD1 (6 bases). CDR3 length: 15 residues. V shed 4 bases and J shed 1 base, with 12 bases lying between them. Germline CDR1 is SGDLS and CDR2 is YYNGEE.

This clonotype was counted between two and nine times. This chain uses TRBV7-3 with TRBJ2-3; 12 bases are shared with TRBD2. In germline, CDR1 is SGHTA, CDR2 FQGTGA. The CDR3 is 17 amino acids. Trimming removed 5 bases from V and 2 bases from J; junction bases left unmatched: 8. The CDR3 sequence is CASSARLAGVDTDTQYF. The CDR3 DNA follows: TGTGCCAGCAGCGCCAGACTAGCGGGGGTCGACACAGATACGCAGTATTTT.

This clonotype came up a few times. This chain uses TRBV12-3 or TRBV12-4 with TRBJ2-3, with TRBD2 matching over 9 bases. Germline trimming cut 2 bases from V and 4 bases from J; bases unmatched to any gene: 19. This CDR3 region has 20 residues. In nucleotides, the CDR3 is TGTGCCAGCAGTTTAAATTTTCGTTTTGTGGGGACTAGCCCCGCAGATACGCAGTATTTT. Translation gives CASSLNFRFVGTSPADTQYF.

This clonotype was observed a handful of times. This chain links TRBV6-4 with TRBJ2-3; D gene uncertain. The V end lost 4 bases, the J end lost 2 bases, and 13 bases lay between the germline ends. The CDR3 runs 15 residues. Germline-derived CDR1 and CDR2 are MRHNA and SNTAGT. The DNA for the CDR3 is TGTGCCAGCAGTGTGGGGTTAAGGGACACAGATACGCAGTATTTT. Translating it yields CASSVGLRDTDTQYF.

This sequence joins TRBV6-6 and TRBJ2-7, with 10 bases identical to TRBD1. Germline V CDR1 and CDR2: MNHNY, SVGAGI (reference sequence). The CDR3 is 12 residues long. V was clipped by 5 bases and J by 12 bases; unmatched bases: 7. CDR3: CASSTDRGNRYV. As DNA, the CDR3 is TGTGCCAGCAGTACGGACAGGGGGAATCGGTACGTC.

The chain couples TRBV29-1 to TRBJ2-2; weak D call: TRBD1 (5 bases). This CDR3 has 12 amino acids. Germline CDR1 reads SQVTM; CDR2 reads ANQGSEA. The CDR3: CSQQVNTGELFF. As DNA, the CDR3 is TGCAGTCAACAGGTGAACACCGGGGAGCTGTTTTTT.

The chain uses TRBV18 and TRBJ2-2; D gene unclear. V was shortened by 2 bases and J by 4 bases, with 11 bases between the two germline ends. Per germline, CDR1 KGHSH and CDR2 LQKENI. The CDR3 is 15 amino acids. The CDR3 reads CASSPSARGTGELFF. The CDR3 region has the DNA TGTGCCAGCTCACCAAGCGCTAGAGGCACCGGGGAGCTGTTTTTT.

The gene calls are TRBV6-2 or TRBV6-3 and TRBJ2-1; D not resolved. The CDR3 runs to 15 residues. V gave up 5 bases and J gave up 3 bases, with 14 bases separating them. Germline V gene data show CDR1 as MNHEY and CDR2 as SVGEGT. DNA of the CDR3: TGTGCCAGCAGTGGAAGGTGGGTCGTCTACAATGAGCAGTTCTTC. Translating it yields CASSGRWVVYNEQFF.

This clonotype showed up just a few times. The genes are TRBV24-1 and TRBJ2-3; 7 bases are shared with TRBD1. The V and J ends lost 9 bases and 0 bases, in that order; junction bases with no gene match: 8. The germline V gene has CDR1 KGHDR and CDR2 SFDVKD. This CDR3 contains 15 residues. The CDR3 protein is CATGTGAFSTDTQYF. In nucleotides, the CDR3 is TGTGCCACCGGAACAGGGGCCTTTAGCACAGATACGCAGTATTTT.

This clonotype has ten or more counts. The rearrangement links TRBV3-1 to TRBJ1-4; possibly TRBD1 for D (6 bases). In germline, CDR1 is LGHDT, CDR2 YNNKEL (reference sequence). V shed 6 bases and J shed 7 bases, with 18 bases lying between them. The CDR3 is 15 residues long. The CDR3 region is CASSHVGGDGEKLFF. The CDR3 DNA sequence: TGTGCCAGCAGTCACGTGGGGGGCGATGGTGAAAAACTGTTTTTT. Full variable domain (outside the CDR3, taken from reference TRBV3-1 and TRBJ1-4): DTAVSQTPKYLVTQMGNDKSIKCEQNLGHDTMYWYKQDSKKFLKIMFSYNNKELIINETVPNRFSPKSPDKAHLNLHINSLELGDSAVYFCASSHVGGDGEKLFFGSGTQLSVL.

In this sample, this clonotype turned up a few times. V gene TRBV29-1 combines with J gene TRBJ2-7, with 7 nucleotides matching TRBD1. This CDR3 has 11 amino acids. CDR1 is SQVTM and CDR2 is ANQGSEA in the germline V gene. With 7 bases clipped from V and 3 bases from J, the junction kept 3 bases outside the gene matches. The CDR3 region is CSAGTDYEQYV. The DNA for the CDR3 is TGCAGCGCAGGGACAGACTACGAGCAGTACGTC.

The chain links TRBV19 to TRBJ1-3, with a weak D call TRBD1 (5 bases). The CDR3 is made up of 16 amino acids. Germline assignment: CDR1 LNHDA and CDR2 SQIVND (reference sequence). Trimming left V 7 bases short and J 0 bases short, with 16 bases between. As DNA, the CDR3 is TGTGCCAGTACCCCCGGGCCAGGGACCTCTGGAAACACCATATATTTT. It encodes CASTPGPGTSGNTIYF.

V usage is TRBV7-2 and J usage is TRBJ2-7; TRBD1 matches at 7 bases. This CDR3 is 14 amino acids long. The germline CDR1 and CDR2 sequences are SGHTA and FQGNSA. With 0 bases clipped from V and 5 bases from J, the junction kept 4 bases outside the gene matches. The CDR3 region is CASSLATGNHEQYF. CDR3 DNA: TGTGCCAGCAGCTTAGCGACAGGGAACCACGAGCAGTACTTC.

This clonotype came up a few times. The chain uses TRBV4-3 and TRBJ2-7; no firm D call. The CDR3 extends over 15 amino acids. Looked up from germline, CDR1 is LGHNA and CDR2 is YSLEER. V was trimmed by 1 base and J by 0 bases, leaving 10 bases between them. The CDR3 coding sequence is TGCGCCAGCAGCCAAGCATACCGGGCCTCCTACGAGCAGTACTTC. It codes for CASSQAYRASYEQYF.

V and J are TRBV3-1 and TRBJ2-1; the D is unclear. This CDR3 is built from 17 residues. Germline values: CDR1 LGHDT, CDR2 YNNKEL (reference sequence). V was shortened by 2 bases and J by 1 base, with 15 bases between the two germline ends. The DNA of the CDR3 is TGTGCCAGCAGCCAACGAGTCGGCGAGAGGTCCTACAATGAGCAGTTCTTC. Its protein product is CASSQRVGERSYNEQFF.

This clonotype was seen more than once but under ten times. V gene TRBV5-1 combines with J gene TRBJ1-4; D unresolved. Trimming shortened V by 7 bases and J by 0 bases, and 7 bases separated the two germline ends. CDR1 SGHRS and CDR2 YFSETQ come from the germline V gene. CDR3 length equals 13 residues. The CDR3 is CASARATNEKLFF. The CDR3 DNA sequence: TGCGCCAGCGCGAGGGCAACTAATGAAAAACTGTTTTTT.

The sample holds a few counts of this clonotype. This sequence joins TRBV6-2 or TRBV6-3 and TRBJ2-5, with unresolved D. Looked up from germline, CDR1 is MNHEY and CDR2 is SVGEGT. V was clipped by 2 bases and J by 5 bases, with 12 bases between them. This CDR3 is built from 14 residues. Written as DNA, the CDR3 is TGTGCCAGCAGTTACGTTAGGGTCGGGGAGACCCAGTACTTC. Its protein is CASSYVRVGETQYF.